The sequence of this T cell receptor (beta chain) was determined in a study of cytomegalovirus exposure and HLA in healthy donors. The study's findings and limits: Across donors, most TCRs were seen rarely, yet some public ones were widespread. Some TCR beta chains (around 180 of them) were listed as cytomegalovirus-associated.

The protocol was immunoSEQ multiplex PCR, while the TCRdb copy is restricted to in-frame clones and leaves out a portion. The sample includes about 240,000 clones, around nine tenths seen only once; the top ten take around 3%. Points on this clone: Antigen specificity is unknown.

CDR1 and CDR2 (germline): SGHRS, YFSETQ. This CDR3 contains 15 residues. V was cut by 4 bases and J by 0 bases, with 10 bases left in between. This chain uses TRBV5-1 with TRBJ1-4; D remains unclear. The sample comprised PBMCs. The sequence was collected from a man between 18 and 35 years old in good health and CMV-seronegative. The CDR3 bases are TGCGCCAGCAGCATCCGGGAGGCAACTAATGAAAAACTGTTTTTT. Protein product: CASSIREATNEKLFF. Complete variable domain (other parts from reference TRBV5-1 and TRBJ1-4): KAGVTQTPRYLIKTRGQQVTLSCSPISGHRSVSWYQQTPGQGLQFLFEYFSETQRNKGNFPGRFSGRQFSNSRSEMNVSTLELGDSALYLCASSIREATNEKLFFGSGTQLSVL.